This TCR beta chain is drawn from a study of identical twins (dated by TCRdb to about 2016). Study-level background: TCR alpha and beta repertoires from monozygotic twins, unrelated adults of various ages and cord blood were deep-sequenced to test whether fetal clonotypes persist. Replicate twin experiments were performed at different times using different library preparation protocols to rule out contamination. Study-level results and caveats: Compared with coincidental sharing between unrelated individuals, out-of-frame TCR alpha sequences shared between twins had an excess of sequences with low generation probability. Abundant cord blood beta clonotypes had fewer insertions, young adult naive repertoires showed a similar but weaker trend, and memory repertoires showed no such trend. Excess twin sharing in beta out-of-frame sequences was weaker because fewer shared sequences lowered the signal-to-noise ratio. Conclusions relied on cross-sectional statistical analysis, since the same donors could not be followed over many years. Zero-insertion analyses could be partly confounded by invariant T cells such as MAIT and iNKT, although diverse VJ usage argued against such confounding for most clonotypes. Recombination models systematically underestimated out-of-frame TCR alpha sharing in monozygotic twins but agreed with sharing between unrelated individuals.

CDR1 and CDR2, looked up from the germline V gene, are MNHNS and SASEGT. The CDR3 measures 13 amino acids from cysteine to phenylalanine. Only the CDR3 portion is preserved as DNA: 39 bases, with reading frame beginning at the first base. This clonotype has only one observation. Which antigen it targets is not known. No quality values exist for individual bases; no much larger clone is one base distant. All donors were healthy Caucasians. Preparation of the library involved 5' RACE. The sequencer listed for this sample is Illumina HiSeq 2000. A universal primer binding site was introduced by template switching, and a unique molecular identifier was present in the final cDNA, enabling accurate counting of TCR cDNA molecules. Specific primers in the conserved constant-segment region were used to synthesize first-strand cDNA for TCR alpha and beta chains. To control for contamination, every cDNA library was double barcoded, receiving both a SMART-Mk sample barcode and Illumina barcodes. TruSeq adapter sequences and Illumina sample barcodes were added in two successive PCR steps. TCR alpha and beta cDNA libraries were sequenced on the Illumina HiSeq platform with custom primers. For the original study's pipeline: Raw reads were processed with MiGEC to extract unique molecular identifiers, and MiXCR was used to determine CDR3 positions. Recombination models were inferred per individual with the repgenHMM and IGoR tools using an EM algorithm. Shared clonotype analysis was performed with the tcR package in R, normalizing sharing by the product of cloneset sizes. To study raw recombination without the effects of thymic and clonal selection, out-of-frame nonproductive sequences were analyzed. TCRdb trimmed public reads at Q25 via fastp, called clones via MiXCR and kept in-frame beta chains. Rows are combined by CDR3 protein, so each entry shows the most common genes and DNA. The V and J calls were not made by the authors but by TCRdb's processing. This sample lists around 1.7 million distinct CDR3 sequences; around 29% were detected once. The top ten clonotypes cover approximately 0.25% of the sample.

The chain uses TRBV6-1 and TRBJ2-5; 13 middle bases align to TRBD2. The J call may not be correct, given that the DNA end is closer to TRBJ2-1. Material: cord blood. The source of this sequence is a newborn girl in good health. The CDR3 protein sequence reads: CADGLAGAETQFF. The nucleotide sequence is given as TGTGCCGACGGACTAGCGGGAGCCGAGACCCAGTTCTTC.